This passage covers 30 T cell receptor beta chains from one sample sequenced in a study of CD8 T cells in Susac syndrome. Random hexamers primed reverse transcription of about 0.5 to 1 ug RNA. TCRdb used MiXCR to reprocess the immunoSEQ multiplex PCR reads, holding one entry per CDR3 protein. The data show roughly 250,000 distinct CDR3 sequences, 90% to 96% seen once. The sample taken for sequencing was CD4+ T cells from PBMCs. The receptors were gathered from a human donor with Susac syndrome.

CDR3 region: CASSGHRDRETQYF. Written as DNA, the CDR3 is TGTGCCAGCAGCGGCCACAGGGACCGGGAGACCCAGTACTTC. V and J are TRBV9 and TRBJ2-5, with a possible D match to TRBD1 (6 bases). This CDR3 region has 14 residues. V lost 3 bases and J lost 5, with 14 bases in between. The V gene's germline CDR1 is SGDLS and CDR2 YYNGEE.

The chain employs TRBV24-1 and TRBJ1-5; a weak D match, TRBD1 (5 bases). The V gene lost 4 bases and the J gene lost 6 bases, with 18 bases spanning the gap. Per the germline V gene, CDR1 is KGHDR and CDR2 is SFDVKD. The CDR3 has 16 amino acids. CDR3 coding DNA: TGTGCCACCAGTGAGCCCGGGACTCTATTTGGTCAGCCCCAGCATTTT. Its translation is CATSEPGTLFGQPQHF.

CDR3 DNA sequence: TGTGCCTGTTCAATCAGACTAGTGGGGGAGACCCAGTACTTC. It codes for CACSIRLVGETQYF. The rearrangement joins TRBV30 to TRBJ2-5; weak D call: TRBD2 (6 bases). This CDR3 is built from 14 residues. Germline CDR1 GTSNPN, CDR2 SVGIG (reference sequence). The V end was cut by 6 bases, the J end by 5 bases, with 19 bases between.

The chain employs TRBV3-1 and TRBJ2-3; TRBD2 agrees at 9 bases. The V segment lost 3 bases and the J segment 2 bases; nucleotides outside the gene matches: 3. CDR3 size: 15 residues. CDR1 LGHDT and CDR2 YNNKEL come from the germline V gene (reference sequence). CDR3 DNA sequence: TGTGCCAGCAGCCAGGTAGCGGGAGCCACAGATACGCAGTATTTT. This encodes CASSQVAGATDTQYF.

The genes are TRBV5-1 and TRBJ2-7, with TRBD2 matching over 7 bases. The CDR3 has 13 residues. The germline gives CDR1 SGHRS, CDR2 YFSETQ. V trimming: 2 bases; J trimming: 6 bases; junction bases outside the gene matches: 5. CDR3 coding DNA: TGCGCCAGCAGCTTTTACGGGAGGTCCGAGCAGTACTTC. Amino acid sequence: CASSFYGRSEQYF.

The chain carries TRBV12-3 or TRBV12-4 and TRBJ2-7; 9 positions agree with TRBD1. The J segment lost 3 bases and the V segment lost 1 base, leaving 4 bases of the junction unmatched. The CDR3 length is 15 residues. CDR3 region: CASSLGMGQGYEQYF. The CDR3 DNA reads TGTGCCAGCAGTTTAGGAATGGGACAGGGCTACGAGCAGTACTTC.

The V and J genes are TRBV4-1 and TRBJ2-3; TRBD2 aligns across 9 bases. Germline trimming cut 3 bases from V and 3 bases from J; bases unmatched to any gene: 7. The CDR3 totals 16 residues. Germline V gene data show CDR1 as MGHRA and CDR2 as YSYEKL. CDR3 protein: CASSQILAGETDTQYF. CDR3 DNA sequence: TGCGCCAGCAGCCAGATACTAGCGGGTGAGACAGATACGCAGTATTTT.

The rearrangement links TRBV12-3 or TRBV12-4 to TRBJ1-5, with 9 nucleotides matching TRBD1. V lost 5 bases to trimming and J lost 7 bases; unmatched junction nucleotides: 6. The CDR3 covers 14 residues. The CDR3 loop reads CASSEGTGRQPQHF. The CDR3 region has the DNA TGTGCCAGCAGTGAAGGGACAGGGAGGCAGCCCCAGCATTTT.

The V gene is TRBV5-1, the J gene TRBJ2-7; TRBD2 aligns across 11 bases. This CDR3 spans 18 amino acids. The trim removed 1 base at V and 0 bases at J, leaving 9 bases unmatched. CDR1 SGHRS and CDR2 YFSETQ come from the germline V gene. The CDR3 loop reads CASSLRTSGQSFSYEQYF. The CDR3 nucleotides read TGCGCCAGCAGCTTGCGGACTAGCGGGCAAAGCTTCTCCTACGAGCAGTACTTC.

This sequence joins TRBV20-1 and TRBJ2-7; 10 positions match TRBD2. V was clipped by 6 bases and J by 5 bases; unmatched bases: 7. Germline V gives CDR1 DFQATT, CDR2 SNEGSKA (reference sequence). This CDR3 spans 13 amino acids. CDR3 sequence reads: CSAISGRVDEQYF. The DNA for the CDR3 is TGCAGTGCCATCAGCGGGAGGGTGGACGAGCAGTACTTC.

The V call is TRBV15, the J call TRBJ1-5, with TRBD1 matching 8 bases. Trimming cost V 1 base and J 0 bases; bases outside gene matches: 2. The germline V gene encodes CDR1 LNHNV and CDR2 YYDKDF (reference sequence). This CDR3 comprises 16 residues. The CDR3 nucleotides are TGTGCCACCAGCAGAGGGGACAGGACTAGCAATCAGCCCCAGCATTTT. Translated, it gives CATSRGDRTSNQPQHF. The variable domain in full, with the rest retrieved from reference TRBV15 and TRBJ1-5, is DAMVIQNPRYQVTQFGKPVTLSCSQTLNHNVMYWYQQKSSQAPKLLFHYYDKDFNNEADTPDNFQSRRPNTSFCFLDIRSPGLGDTAMYLCATSRGDRTSNQPQHFGDGTRLSIL.

The chain combines TRBV6-5 with TRBJ2-5, with D perhaps TRBD2 (5 bases). There are 14 residues in the CDR3. Per the germline V gene, CDR1 is MNHEY and CDR2 is SVGAGI. The V end was cut by 0 bases, the J end by 11 bases, with 16 bases between. The CDR3 region is CASSYSGLDFRQYF. The CDR3, as DNA: TGTGCCAGCAGTTACTCCGGACTCGATTTTAGGCAGTACTTC.

This chain connects TRBV25-1 to TRBJ1-2; no clear D. Germline lookup yields CDR1 MGHDK and CDR2 SYGVNS. The CDR3 loop spans 12 amino acids. Trimming pared 1 base from V and 4 bases from J, leaving 4 bases between. CDR3 sequence reads: CASSELVYGYTF. Here the CDR3 DNA reads TGTGCCAGCAGTGAATTGGTCTATGGCTACACCTTC.

The V call is TRBV24-1, the J call TRBJ2-7; tentatively, D is TRBD1 (5 bases). Germline loops: CDR1 KGHDR, CDR2 SFDVKD. The CDR3 is 14 amino acids. Trimming removed 6 bases from V and 0 bases from J, with 11 bases in between. The CDR3 spells CATSPGGASYEQYF. In DNA form, the CDR3 reads TGTGCCACCAGTCCGGGTGGGGCCTCCTACGAGCAGTACTTC.

This clonotype has more than one count but fewer than ten. V usage is TRBV7-9 and J usage is TRBJ1-5, with D possibly matching TRBD1 (5 bases). Germline CDR1 reads SEHNR; CDR2 reads FQNEAQ (reference sequence). This CDR3 is built from 12 residues. Trimming pared 1 base from V and 7 bases from J, leaving 5 bases between. For the CDR3, the DNA is TGTGCCAGCAGCTTAGGGGGCCAGCCCCAGCATTTT. It translates to CASSLGGQPQHF. Supplemented by reference TRBV7-9 and TRBJ1-5, the full variable domain reads DTGVSQNPRHKITKRGQNVTFRCDPISEHNRLYWYRQTLGQGPEFLTYFQNEAQLEKSRLLSDRFSAERPKGSFSTLEIQRTEQGDSAMYLCASSLGGQPQHFGDGTRLSIL.

The chain carries TRBV2 and TRBJ1-5; possibly TRBD1 for D (5 bases). Trimming removed 8 bases from V and 2 bases from J, with 16 bases in between. The CDR3 spans 15 residues. Germline V gene data show CDR1 as SNHLY and CDR2 as FYNNEI. In nucleotides, the CDR3 is TGTGCCAGCCGTCCTAATACAGGCCGCAATCAGCCCCAGCATTTT. Its translation is CASRPNTGRNQPQHF.

The rearrangement joins TRBV29-1 to TRBJ2-7; D is perhaps TRBD2 (6 bases). Germline V gene sequence: CDR1 SQVTM, CDR2 ANQGSEA. The CDR3 consists of 12 residues. Trimming took off 5 bases at V and 4 bases at J, with 12 bases between the two ends. The CDR3 sequence is CSVSAGRYEQYF. CDR3 coding DNA: TGCAGCGTTAGCGCAGGGAGGTACGAGCAGTACTTC.

V and J are TRBV25-1 and TRBJ2-2, with D hard to call. The CDR3 length is 16 residues. Trimming left V 7 bases short and J 2 bases short, with 17 bases between. Per germline, CDR1 MGHDK and CDR2 SYGVNS. The CDR3 DNA follows: TGTGCCAGCACTTCCCTCGGGCAGGCAAACACCGGGGAGCTGTTTTTT. This encodes CASTSLGQANTGELFF.

The chain uses TRBV14 and TRBJ2-5; possible D gene TRBD1, 6 bases. CDR3 length: 18 amino acids. Looked up from germline, CDR1 is SGHDN and CDR2 is FVKESK. Trimming took off 2 bases at V and 5 bases at J, with 24 bases between the two ends. For the CDR3, the DNA is TGTGCCAGCAGCCAACCGGACAGAAACCTCCGAAATCGGGAGACCCAGTACTTC. This gives the protein CASSQPDRNLRNRETQYF.

This chain links TRBV4-1 with TRBJ2-7; 9 bases line up with TRBD1. Trimming removed 1 base from V and 1 base from J; junction bases left unmatched: 14. Germline V gives CDR1 MGHRA, CDR2 YSYEKL. The CDR3 contains 19 residues. CDR3 sequence: CASSQGGWTSDRGSYEQYF. The CDR3 region has the DNA TGCGCCAGCAGCCAAGGAGGATGGACGTCTGACAGGGGGTCCTACGAGCAGTACTTC.

This chain uses TRBV10-3 with TRBJ1-2, with 8 bases lining up with TRBD1. V shed 7 bases and J 5 bases; nucleotides not matched to a gene: 9. Germline CDR1 and CDR2: ENHRY and SYGVKD. This CDR3 region has 14 residues. This chain's CDR3 is CAITPDRDRYGYTF. CDR3 DNA: TGTGCCATCACCCCGGACAGGGATCGGTATGGCTACACCTTC.

The chain couples TRBV29-1 to TRBJ2-5; 12 bases map to TRBD2. V trimming: 6 bases; J trimming: 3 bases; junction bases outside the gene matches: 8. Germline CDR1 SQVTM, CDR2 ANQGSEA. The CDR3 covers 15 residues. Written as DNA, the CDR3 is TGCAGCGTGGCCCTCGGACTAGCGGGAAAAGAGACCCAGTACTTC. As protein: CSVALGLAGKETQYF.

The chain has TRBV19 and TRBJ1-1; tentative D call: TRBD1 (5 bases). The germline V gene encodes CDR1 LNHDA and CDR2 SQIVND (reference sequence). CDR3 length equals 15 residues. The ends were cut back, 1 base at V and 3 bases at J, with 12 bases in the middle. CDR3 DNA: TGTGCCAGTAGTATAGCCTCCGGACAACACACTGAAGCTTTCTTT. Its translation: CASSIASGQHTEAFF. Supplemented by reference TRBV19 and TRBJ1-1, the full variable domain reads DGGITQSPKYLFRKEGQNVTLSCEQNLNHDAMYWYRQDPGQGLRLIYYSQIVNDFQKGDIAEGYSVSREKKESFPLTVTSAQKNPTAFYLCASSIASGQHTEAFFGQGTRLTVV.

The genes are TRBV20-1 and TRBJ1-5; D ambiguous. The V end lost 2 bases, the J end lost 4 bases, and 18 bases lay between the germline ends. Germline V lookup: CDR1 DFQATT, CDR2 SNEGSKA (reference sequence). The CDR3 totals 16 residues. In nucleotides, the CDR3 is TGCAGTGCTAGACCCCGAGGACGGGGAGCAAATCAGCCCCAGCATTTT. This sequence encodes CSARPRGRGANQPQHF.

In this sample, this clonotype turned up once. The chain links TRBV6-2 or TRBV6-3 to TRBJ2-1; 9 bases are shared with TRBD2. Trimming took 4 bases from V and 4 from J; bases not matched to a gene: 5. Germline V lookup: CDR1 MNHEY, CDR2 SVGEGT. The CDR3 covers 15 residues. The DNA of the CDR3 is TGTGCCAGCAGTTCCAGCGGGAGGCTATACAATGAGCAGTTCTTC. Its protein product is CASSSSGRLYNEQFF.

The V and J genes are TRBV20-1 and TRBJ2-7, with 9 bases fitting TRBD1. There are 14 residues in the CDR3. Germline loops: CDR1 DFQATT, CDR2 SNEGSKA (reference sequence). V was clipped by 5 bases and J by 1 base; unmatched bases: 6. CDR3 in amino acids: CSALPGTGSYEQYF. Written as DNA, the CDR3 is TGCAGTGCTCTGCCGGGGACAGGGTCCTACGAGCAGTACTTC.

This chain connects TRBV9 to TRBJ2-3, with TRBD2 identical over 11 bases. CDR1 SGDLS and CDR2 YYNGEE come from the germline V gene. The CDR3 loop spans 18 amino acids. J was trimmed by 1 base and V by 0 bases; bases with no gene match: 7. CDR3: CASSVVPKLAGGTDTQYF. The CDR3 DNA is TGTGCCAGCAGCGTAGTCCCCAAACTAGCGGGGGGCACAGATACGCAGTATTTT.

The V call is TRBV30, the J call TRBJ1-5; 7 bases map to TRBD1. J lost 4 bases, V lost 4 bases, and 4 bases had no gene match. Germline assignment: CDR1 GTSNPN and CDR2 SVGIG (reference sequence). The CDR3 extends over 13 amino acids. The CDR3 loop is CAWKGAANQPQHF. CDR3 sequence (DNA): TGTGCCTGGAAGGGGGCCGCAAATCAGCCCCAGCATTTT.

The gene calls are TRBV5-1 and TRBJ2-1; TRBD1 or TRBD2 may be the D gene (6 bases each). Germline-derived CDR1 and CDR2 are SGHRS and YFSETQ. Trimming removed 2 bases from V and 6 bases from J, with 9 bases in between. This CDR3 contains 13 residues. The DNA of the CDR3 is TGCGCCAGCAGCTTCGGGGGCCCCAATGAGCAGTTCTTC. Translated: CASSFGGPNEQFF.

The chain has TRBV20-1 and TRBJ2-7, with 14 bases that match TRBD2. This CDR3 is 17 amino acids long. Germline V gives CDR1 DFQATT, CDR2 SNEGSKA (reference sequence). J lost 0 bases, V lost 3 bases, and 7 bases had no gene match. The CDR3 region is CSASVGLAGALSYEQYF. The DNA of the CDR3 is TGCAGTGCTAGTGTGGGACTAGCGGGAGCGCTCTCCTACGAGCAGTACTTC.